This T cell receptor beta chain was captured by sequencing in a study of radiotherapy plus CTLA-4 blockade in lung cancer. At the level of the study: Among patients, approximately 19% showed objective responses, and about 30% had disease control. General study points: Interferon-beta, together with early blood T cell clone dynamics, reportedly best predicted response. TCR clones originating in tumors grew in number in blood after radiotherapy plus ipilimumab.

Concerning this clone itself: As yet, its antigen is unknown.

Produced via immunoSEQ multiplex PCR; TCRdb's table is partial and in-frame only. The table includes about 73,000 clones, over 75% detected once. Alongside CTLA-4 blockade with ipilimumab, patients with chemo-refractory metastatic non-small-cell lung cancer received focal radiation. The CDR3 is made up of 15 amino acids. V lost 5 bases and J lost 6, with 20 bases in between. CDR1 and CDR2 (germline): SEHNR, FQNEAQ (reference sequence). V gene TRBV7-9 combines with J gene TRBJ2-7; D tentatively fits TRBD1 or TRBD2 (5 bases each). Sequencing used peripheral blood, obtained from a patient treated with radiotherapy plus ipilimumab. The source of this sequence is a human donor with non-small cell lung cancer that progressed on radiotherapy plus ipilimumab. The CDR3, as DNA: TGTGCCAGCAGCAAAACCGGGACCATCTTTGTCGAGCAGTACTTC. Amino acid sequence: CASSKTGTIFVEQYF.